This is a list of T cell receptor beta chains from one sample in a study of OX40 agonist ivuxolimab in advanced cancers. TCRdb's table, derived via immunoSEQ multiplex PCR, lists solely in-frame clones and lacks some. This sample has about 75,000 clones, with roughly nine tenths found just once. The sample was CD4+ or CD8+ T cells sorted from blood, taken in a trial of the OX40 agonist ivuxolimab. All receptors derive from an adult with an advanced solid tumor such as melanoma, head and neck, liver or kidney cancer. Each CDR3 is given with its conserved first and last residue. The D gene is left open where the match is weak. Clone size is given for some rows only: seen once, a few or many times, or a class if the clone is expanded.

j_gene	abundance	v_gene	d_gene	CDR3aa	CDR3nt
TRBJ1-1	once	TRBV28	-	CASGRGVTEAFF	TGTGCCAGCGGAAGAGGTGTCACTGAAGCTTTCTTT
TRBJ1-5	-	TRBV2	-	CASSGGYSNQPQHF	TGTGCCAGCAGTGGGGGGTATAGCAATCAGCCCCAGCATTTT
TRBJ1-4	-	TRBV25-1	-	CASSRGTSATNEKLFF	TGTGCCAGCAGTAGAGGGACATCTGCAACTAATGAAAAACTGTTTTTT
TRBJ1-2	-	TRBV18	-	CASSLAEHLYGYTF	TGTGCCAGCTCCCTTGCGGAACACCTCTATGGCTACACCTTC
TRBJ1-4	-	TRBV7-2	-	CASSLGEAHEKLFF	TGTGCCAGCAGCTTAGGGGAGGCGCATGAAAAACTGTTTTTT
TRBJ1-3	-	TRBV10-3	-	CAISEVPLSGNTIYF	TGTGCCATCAGTGAGGTCCCCCTGAGTGGAAACACCATATATTTT
TRBJ2-2	-	TRBV9	TRBD2	CASSETSGGMNTGELFF	TGTGCCAGCAGCGAAACTAGCGGGGGGATGAACACCGGGGAGCTGTTTTTT
TRBJ1-2	-	TRBV30	TRBD1	CAWDRGIGYTF	TGTGCCTGGGACAGGGGTATTGGCTACACCTTC
TRBJ2-1	-	TRBV6-1	-	CASSEEEGYEQFF	TGTGCCAGCAGTGAAGAGGAGGGCTATGAGCAGTTCTTC
TRBJ2-5	-	TRBV29-1	-	CSAEQETQYF	TGCAGCGCTGAACAAGAGACCCAGTACTTC
TRBJ2-2	-	TRBV2	-	CASKAGELFF	TGTGCCAGCAAAGCCGGGGAGCTGTTTTTT
TRBJ2-1	-	TRBV7-2	TRBD2	CASSSSGTNSYNEQFF	TGTGCCAGCAGCTCCTCCGGGACTAACTCCTACAATGAGCAGTTCTTC
TRBJ2-7	-	TRBV14	TRBD1	CASSRTGTGGYEQYF	TGTGCCAGCAGCCGGACCGGGACAGGCGGCTACGAGCAGTACTTC
TRBJ2-2	-	TRBV19	-	CASSIRENTGELFF	TGTGCCAGTAGTATTCGGGAGAACACCGGGGAGCTGTTTTTT
TRBJ1-2	-	TRBV5-1	-	CASSLSGDYGYTF	TGCGCCAGCAGCTTGTCAGGGGACTATGGCTACACCTTC
TRBJ2-7	-	TRBV6-6	TRBD1	CASNLGTVRAYEQYF	TGTGCCAGCAACCTTGGGACAGTCAGAGCCTACGAGCAGTACTTC
TRBJ1-2	once	TRBV18	-	CASSPPGGYGYTF	TGTGCCAGCTCCCCCCCGGGGGGGTATGGCTACACCTTC
TRBJ2-7	once	TRBV6-1	TRBD1	CASRPDRVLLHEQYF	TGTGCCAGCAGACCCGACAGGGTCCTCCTCCACGAGCAGTACTTC
TRBJ2-1	-	TRBV19	TRBD1	CASSRQGGSYNEQFF	TGTGCCAGTAGTAGACAGGGGGGCTCCTACAATGAGCAGTTCTTC
TRBJ2-1	once	TRBV5-1	TRBD1	CASSLGQGAYNEQFF	TGCGCCAGCAGCTTGGGACAGGGTGCCTACAATGAGCAGTTCTTC
TRBJ2-2	-	TRBV11-2	TRBD1	CASSIQGEDTGELFF	TGTGCCAGCAGCATACAGGGGGAAGACACCGGGGAGCTGTTTTTT
TRBJ2-3	-	TRBV5-4	-	CASSRPDTHTDTQYF	TGTGCCAGCAGCCGTCCGGACACCCACACAGATACGCAGTATTTT
TRBJ2-3	-	TRBV30	TRBD2	CAWSVLASGRHADTQYF	TGTGCCTGGAGTGTACTAGCTAGCGGGAGACACGCAGATACGCAGTATTTT
TRBJ2-7	-	TRBV11-2	-	CASSSLGHPYEQYF	TGTGCCAGCAGCTCGTTGGGACACCCCTACGAGCAGTACTTC
TRBJ2-7	-	TRBV30	TRBD1	CAWKFTGADEQYF	TGTGCCTGGAAGTTCACAGGGGCGGACGAGCAGTACTTC
TRBJ2-7	-	TRBV4-1	TRBD2	CASSQDSSGFYEQYF	TGCGCCAGCAGCCAAGATTCTAGCGGGTTCTACGAGCAGTACTTC
TRBJ2-1	-	TRBV5-1	-	CACASSLGLPSHNEQFF	-
TRBJ2-4	-	TRBV5-1	TRBD1	CASSPQANRGSNIQYF	TGCGCCAGCAGCCCACAGGCGAACAGGGGGTCAAACATTCAGTACTTC
TRBJ1-2	-	TRBV9	TRBD1	CASSGGQGGNYGYTF	TGTGCCAGCAGCGGGGGGCAGGGGGGTAACTATGGCTACACCTTC
TRBJ2-1	-	TRBV7-3	-	CASSLWGPRVSTYNEQFF	TGTGCCAGCAGCTTATGGGGTCCCCGGGTTTCCACCTACAATGAGCAGTTCTTC
TRBJ1-2	-	TRBV7-2	-	CASRTDTNNYGYTF	TGTGCCAGCAGGACGGACACCAATAACTATGGCTACACCTTC
TRBJ1-3	-	TRBV15	-	CATSSFLLSGNTIYF	TGTGCCACCAGCAGTTTTCTACTCTCTGGAAACACCATATATTTT
TRBJ2-2	once	TRBV7-9	TRBD2	CASSLKGLAANTGELFF	TGTGCCAGCAGCTTAAAGGGACTAGCGGCGAATACCGGGGAGCTGTTTTTT
TRBJ1-4	-	TRBV30	TRBD1	CAWSRGQGFSNEKLFF	TGTGCCTGGAGTCGGGGACAGGGTTTTTCTAATGAAAAACTGTTTTTT